This TCR beta chain derives from a study of blood T cells in healthy people across ages. General observations from the study: TCR beta diversity per million T cells fell roughly linearly with age. A strong correlation between TCR beta diversity and naive T cell percentage was seen.

Unmatched junction bases numbered 5, after V lost 2 bases and J lost 10 bases. Germline CDR1 SGHAT, CDR2 FQDESV (reference sequence). This CDR3 has 15 residues. The authors ran a second PCR of about 7 to 12 cycles using a sample-barcoded 5' primer and a J-beta primer mix. TCRdb recomputed calls from the 5' RACE reads with MiXCR, one row per CDR3 protein. The data show about 1.7 million distinct CDR3 sequences, roughly 28% seen once. A remark on this clonotype: Its antigen is currently unknown.

This receptor was taken from a woman aged 25 to 39 in good health. Source material: blood. The chain is built from TRBV11-1 and TRBJ2-1, with 13 bases matching TRBD2. In DNA, the CDR3 is TGTGCCAGCAGCTTATCACTAGCGGGGGGGCGGGAGCAGTTCTTC. It encodes CASSLSLAGGREQFF.